Shown below are 14 T cell receptor beta chains from a single sample sequenced in a study of blood T cell repertoires in COVID-19. The repertoire was sequenced with immunoSEQ multiplex PCR; TCRdb's copy has only in-frame clones and lacks some. This sample carries approximately 140,000 clones, 87% of them seen once, and the ten largest clones take about 4.2%. The sample was peripheral blood. The receptor source for this set is a woman aged 60 to 75 with active or convalescent COVID-19.

The V and J genes are TRBV4-1 and TRBJ2-3; the match to TRBD1 covers 7 bases. J gave up 4 bases and V 1 base, and 14 bases lay outside the gene matches. This CDR3 has 18 amino acids. Germline V gives CDR1 MGHRA, CDR2 YSYEKL. The CDR3 coding sequence is TGCGCCAGCAGCCAAGGTCTCGCACGAGGGGGCCTGGCAGATACGCAGTATTTT. It translates to CASSQGLARGGLADTQYF.

The gene calls are TRBV12-3 or TRBV12-4 and TRBJ2-5; D call uncertain. The CDR3 runs to 13 residues. V dropped 6 bases and J dropped 4 bases, with 12 bases sitting between them. CDR3 amino acids: CASSAQEGETQYF. The CDR3 nucleotides are TGTGCCAGCAGCGCCCAGGAAGGAGAGACCCAGTACTTC.

The chain couples TRBV19 to TRBJ1-1; 10 nucleotides match TRBD1. V shed 4 bases, J shed 6 bases, and the junction held 5 bases outside the gene matches. Germline V gene data show CDR1 as LNHDA and CDR2 as SQIVND (reference sequence). This CDR3 is built from 14 residues. CDR3 sequence: CASSTQTGGSEAFF. The DNA of the CDR3 is TGTGCCAGTAGTACCCAGACAGGGGGCTCTGAAGCTTTCTTT.

This chain links TRBV25-1 with TRBJ2-7; TRBD1 agrees at 10 bases. Germline V lookup: CDR1 MGHDK, CDR2 SYGVNS. This CDR3 is 14 amino acids long. The V and J ends lost 2 bases and 3 bases, in that order; junction bases with no gene match: 1. The CDR3 coding sequence is TGTGCCAGCAGTGAAGGGACAGGGGTCTACGAGCAGTACTTC. Translating it yields CASSEGTGVYEQYF.

This rearrangement joins TRBV18 to TRBJ2-5, with D possibly being TRBD1 (7 bases). The CDR3 extends over 17 amino acids. Germline CDR1 and CDR2: KGHSH and LQKENI. V was clipped by 3 bases and J by 1 base, with 18 bases between them. This chain's CDR3 is CASSPPGGEGAQETQYF. The CDR3 DNA is TGTGCCAGCTCACCCCCCGGGGGTGAGGGGGCCCAAGAGACCCAGTACTTC.

The chain couples TRBV20-1 to TRBJ2-7; no clear D gene. Trimming left V 8 bases short and J 1 base short, with 3 bases between. The CDR3 is made up of 9 amino acids. CDR1 and CDR2 from the germline V gene are DFQATT and SNEGSKA (reference sequence). CDR3 loop: CSPSYEQYF. CDR3 sequence (DNA): TGCAGTCCGTCCTACGAGCAGTACTTC.

The V gene is TRBV4-3, the J gene TRBJ1-5; 8 bases fit TRBD1. The V segment lost 4 bases and the J segment 4 bases; nucleotides outside the gene matches: 6. The length of the CDR3 is 15 residues. Per germline, CDR1 LGHNA and CDR2 YSLEER. CDR3 coding DNA: TGCGCCAGCAGCCTCGGACAGGGTCCGAATCAGCCCCAGCATTTT. Translation: CASSLGQGPNQPQHF.

The rearrangement links TRBV6-6 to TRBJ2-7; 9 positions match TRBD1. The V segment lost 0 bases and the J segment 2 bases; nucleotides outside the gene matches: 2. CDR3 length: 15 amino acids. The germline gives CDR1 MNHNY, CDR2 SVGAGI (reference sequence). The CDR3 DNA is TGTGCCAGCAGTTACTCCGACAGGGGGACCTACGAGCAGTACTTC. Residues: CASSYSDRGTYEQYF.

The chain employs TRBV29-1 and TRBJ2-1, with 13 bases that match TRBD2. In germline, CDR1 is SQVTM, CDR2 ANQGSEA. The CDR3 contains 15 residues. Unmatched junction bases numbered 12, after V lost 6 bases and J lost 10 bases. For the CDR3, the DNA is TGCAGCGTGGTAACTAGCGGGGGGGTTTATTCCGAGCAGTTCTTC. Amino acid sequence: CSVVTSGGVYSEQFF.

This rearrangement joins TRBV19 to TRBJ1-2; D may be TRBD1 (6 bases). V was cut by 6 bases and J by 5 bases, with 19 bases left in between. The CDR3 is made up of 15 amino acids. The germline CDR1 and CDR2 sequences are LNHDA and SQIVND (reference sequence). The CDR3 bases are TGTGCCAGTAGCACCACCACGGGGGGCGGGTATGGCTACACCTTC. It codes for CASSTTTGGGYGYTF.

Of note for this clone: The junction differs from germline at one of its ends, possibly a read error. The genes are TRBV18 and TRBJ1-2; the match to TRBD1 covers 10 bases. This CDR3 spans 15 amino acids. The germline CDR1 and CDR2 sequences are KGHSH and LQKENI. The CDR3 loop reads CASSPPGTGDYSYTF. CDR3 DNA: TGTGCCAGCTCACCACCCGGGACAGGGGACTATAGCTACACCTTC.

This chain joins TRBV11-2 and TRBJ2-1; D ambiguous. Trimming pared 3 bases from V and 7 bases from J, leaving 10 bases between. The germline CDR1 and CDR2 sequences are SGHAT and FQNNGV. The CDR3 is made up of 13 amino acids. DNA of the CDR3: TGTGCCAGCAGCTTCGAATCCGGGAATGAGCAGTTCTTC. This gives the protein CASSFESGNEQFF.

V is TRBV7-2 and J is TRBJ2-3, with a tentative D call TRBD2 (6 bases). The V end lost 1 base, the J end lost 2 bases, and 10 bases lay between the germline ends. The germline V gene has CDR1 SGHTA and CDR2 FQGNSA. CDR3 size: 15 residues. This CDR3 is CASSLGGGNTDTQYF. CDR3 in DNA: TGTGCCAGCAGCTTAGGGGGCGGGAACACAGATACGCAGTATTTT.

This rearrangement joins TRBV6-5 to TRBJ1-5; 7 nucleotides line up with TRBD1. Trimming took 2 bases from V and 7 from J; bases not matched to a gene: 5. The CDR3 totals 14 residues. CDR1 and CDR2 (germline): MNHEY, SVGAGI. Here the CDR3 DNA reads TGTGCCAGCAGTTACGGATTGGACAGGCAGCCCCAGCATTTT. This gives the protein CASSYGLDRQPQHF.